The clone carrying this T cell receptor (beta chain) was recorded many times. Its target is not known. The data originate from a study of metastatic and nonmetastatic thyroid tumors. For the study at large: Where malignant and benign thyroid patients were concerned, repertoires were compared across blood and tumor or nodule tissue. The study, taken as a whole, reports: In blood and tumor, TCR beta diversity was reportedly significantly higher in malignant thyroid tumors than in benign nodules.

Each patient went into thyroid surgery without having received any treatment. Original handling: Researchers built a distant-metastasis classifier for papillary thyroid cancer that drew on CDR3 differences across clinicopathological groups. TCRdb re-called the PCR reads with MiXCR. Here the V and J calls rest on TCRdb's processing, not on the authors' analysis. This repertoire shows fewer than 45,000 clones, 13% found once; its top ten account for 9.5%. Germline V gene lookup returns CDR1 KGHSH and CDR2 LQKENI. V trimming: 5 bases; J trimming: 0 bases; junction bases outside the gene matches: 7. The CDR3 is made up of 16 amino acids.

The source is a female donor with papillary thyroid cancer or a benign thyroid nodule (not recorded which). Some clones in this sample may be carry-over from other donors' samples. V usage is TRBV18 and J usage is TRBJ2-1; 7 bases are a match to TRBD1. The sequenced sample was blood. CDR3 nucleotides: TGTGCCAGCTCAGTCGGGGCAGGGGGCTCCTACAATGAGCAGTTCTTC. It is translated as CASSVGAGGSYNEQFF.